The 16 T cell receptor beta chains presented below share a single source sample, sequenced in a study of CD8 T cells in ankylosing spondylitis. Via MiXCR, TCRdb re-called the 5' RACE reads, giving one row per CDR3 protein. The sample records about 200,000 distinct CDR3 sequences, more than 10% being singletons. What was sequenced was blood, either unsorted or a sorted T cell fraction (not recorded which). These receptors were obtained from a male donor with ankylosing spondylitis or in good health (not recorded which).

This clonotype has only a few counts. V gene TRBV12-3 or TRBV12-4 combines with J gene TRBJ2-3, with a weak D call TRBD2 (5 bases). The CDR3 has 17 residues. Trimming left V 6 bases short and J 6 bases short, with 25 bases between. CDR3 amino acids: CASSPKEVFLTGDTQYF. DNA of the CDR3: TGTGCCAGCAGCCCCAAGGAGGTATTCTTAACGGGGGATACGCAGTATTTT.

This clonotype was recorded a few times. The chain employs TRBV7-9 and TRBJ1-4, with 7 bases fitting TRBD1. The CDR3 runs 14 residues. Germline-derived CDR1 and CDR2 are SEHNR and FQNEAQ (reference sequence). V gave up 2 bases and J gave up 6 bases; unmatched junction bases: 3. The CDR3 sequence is CASSLRQGDEKLFF. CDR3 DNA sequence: TGTGCCAGCAGCTTAAGACAGGGTGATGAAAAACTGTTTTTT.

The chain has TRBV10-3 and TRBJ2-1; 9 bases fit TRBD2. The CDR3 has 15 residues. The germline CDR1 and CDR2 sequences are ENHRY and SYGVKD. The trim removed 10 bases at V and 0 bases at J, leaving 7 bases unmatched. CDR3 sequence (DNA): TGTGCCAGCCGCCGACTAGCGGACTCCTACAATGAGCAGTTCTTC. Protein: CASRRLADSYNEQFF.

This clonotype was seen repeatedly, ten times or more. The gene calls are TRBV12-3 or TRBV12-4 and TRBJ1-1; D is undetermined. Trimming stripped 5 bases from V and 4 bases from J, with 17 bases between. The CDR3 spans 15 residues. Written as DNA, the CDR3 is TGTGCCAGCAGTCGTCTTGGTGAAAGGAGCACTGAAGCTTTCTTT. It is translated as CASSRLGERSTEAFF.

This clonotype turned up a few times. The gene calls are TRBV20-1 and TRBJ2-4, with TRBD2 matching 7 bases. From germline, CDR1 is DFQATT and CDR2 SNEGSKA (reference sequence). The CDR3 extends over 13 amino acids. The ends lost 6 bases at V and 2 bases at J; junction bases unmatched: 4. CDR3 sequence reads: CSAPLATKNIQYF. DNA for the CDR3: TGCAGTGCGCCACTAGCGACCAAAAACATTCAGTACTTC.

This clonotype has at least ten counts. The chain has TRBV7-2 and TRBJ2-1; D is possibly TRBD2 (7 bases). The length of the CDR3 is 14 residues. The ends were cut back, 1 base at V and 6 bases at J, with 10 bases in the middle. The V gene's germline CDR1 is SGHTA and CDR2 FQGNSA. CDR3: CASSLGGGGNEQFF. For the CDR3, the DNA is TGTGCCAGCAGCTTAGGAGGGGGGGGCAATGAGCAGTTCTTC.

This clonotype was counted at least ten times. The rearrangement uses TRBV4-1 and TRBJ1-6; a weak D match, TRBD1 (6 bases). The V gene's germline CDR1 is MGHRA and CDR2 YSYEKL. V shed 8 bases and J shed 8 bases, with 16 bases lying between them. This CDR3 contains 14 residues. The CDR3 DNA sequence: TGCGCCAGCCACTCTGATAGACAGGATTCACCCCTCCACTTT. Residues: CASHSDRQDSPLHF.

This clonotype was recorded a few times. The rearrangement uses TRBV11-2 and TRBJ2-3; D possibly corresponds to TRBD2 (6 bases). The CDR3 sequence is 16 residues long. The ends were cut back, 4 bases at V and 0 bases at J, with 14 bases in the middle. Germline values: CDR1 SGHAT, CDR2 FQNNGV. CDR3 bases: TGTGCCAGCAGCTCACCTTCTAGCGCGAGCACAGATACGCAGTATTTT. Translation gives CASSSPSSASTDTQYF.

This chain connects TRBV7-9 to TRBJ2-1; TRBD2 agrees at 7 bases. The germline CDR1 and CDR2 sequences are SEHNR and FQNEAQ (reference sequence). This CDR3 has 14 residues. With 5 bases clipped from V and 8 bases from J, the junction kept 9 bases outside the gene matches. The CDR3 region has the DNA TGTGCCAGCAGCCCCGGGGCTAGCGGTTATGAGCAGTTCTTC. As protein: CASSPGASGYEQFF.

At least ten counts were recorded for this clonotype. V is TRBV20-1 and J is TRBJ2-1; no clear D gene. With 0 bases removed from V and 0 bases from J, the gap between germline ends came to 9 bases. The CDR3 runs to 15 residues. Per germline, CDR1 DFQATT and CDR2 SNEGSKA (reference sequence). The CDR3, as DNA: TGCAGTGCTAGAGATGGGGTGAACTCCTACAATGAGCAGTTCTTC. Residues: CSARDGVNSYNEQFF.

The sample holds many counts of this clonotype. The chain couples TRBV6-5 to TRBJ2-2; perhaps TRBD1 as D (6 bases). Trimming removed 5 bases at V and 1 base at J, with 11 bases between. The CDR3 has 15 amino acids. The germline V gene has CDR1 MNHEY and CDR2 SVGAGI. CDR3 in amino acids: CASSNRVGNTGELFF. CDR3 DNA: TGTGCCAGCAGTAACAGGGTGGGGAACACCGGGGAGCTGTTTTTT.

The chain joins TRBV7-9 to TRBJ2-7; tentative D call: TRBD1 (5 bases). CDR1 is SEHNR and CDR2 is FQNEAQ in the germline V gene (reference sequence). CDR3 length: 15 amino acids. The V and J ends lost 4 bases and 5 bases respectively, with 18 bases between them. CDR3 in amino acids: CASSSPEQVLNEQYF. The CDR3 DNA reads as TGTGCCAGCAGCTCCCCCGAACAGGTCTTGAACGAGCAGTACTTC.

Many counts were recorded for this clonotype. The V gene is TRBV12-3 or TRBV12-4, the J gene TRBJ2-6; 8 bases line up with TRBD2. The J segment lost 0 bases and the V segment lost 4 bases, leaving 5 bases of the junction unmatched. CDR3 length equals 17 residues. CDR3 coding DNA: TGTGCCAGCAGTTCGGGACTAGGAAGCTCTGGGGCCAACGTCCTGACTTTC. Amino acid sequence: CASSSGLGSSGANVLTF.

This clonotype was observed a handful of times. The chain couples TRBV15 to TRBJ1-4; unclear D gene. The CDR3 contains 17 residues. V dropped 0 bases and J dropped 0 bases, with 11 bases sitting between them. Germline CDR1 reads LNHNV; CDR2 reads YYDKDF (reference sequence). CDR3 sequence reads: CATSRDAETATNEKLFF. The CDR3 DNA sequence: TGTGCCACCAGCAGAGACGCCGAGACTGCAACTAATGAAAAACTGTTTTTT.

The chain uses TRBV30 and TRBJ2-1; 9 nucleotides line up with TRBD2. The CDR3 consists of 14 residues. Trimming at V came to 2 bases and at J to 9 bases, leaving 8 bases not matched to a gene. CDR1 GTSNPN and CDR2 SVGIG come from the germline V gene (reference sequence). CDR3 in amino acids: CAWSLGAGGGEQFF. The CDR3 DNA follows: TGTGCCTGGAGTCTAGGAGCGGGAGGAGGTGAGCAGTTCTTC.

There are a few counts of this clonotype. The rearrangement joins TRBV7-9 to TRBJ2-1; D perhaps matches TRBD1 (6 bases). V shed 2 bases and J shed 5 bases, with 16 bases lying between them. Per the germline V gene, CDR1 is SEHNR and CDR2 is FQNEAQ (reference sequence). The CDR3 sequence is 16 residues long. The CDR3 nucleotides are TGTGCCAGCAGCTTAACTTTGGGGGCGTCCAACAATGAGCAGTTCTTC. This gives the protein CASSLTLGASNNEQFF. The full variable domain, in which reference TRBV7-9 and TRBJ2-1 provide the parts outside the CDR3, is DTGVSQNPRHKITKRGQNVTFRCDPISEHNRLYWYRQTLGQGPEFLTYFQNEAQLEKSRLLSDRFSAERPKGSFSTLEIQRTEQGDSAMYLCASSLTLGASNNEQFFGPGTRLTVL.